This T cell receptor beta chain was profiled in a study of PD-L1 blockade in urothelial cancer. On the study more broadly: Investigators checked blood 3 weeks (second dose) and 6 weeks after treatment start. Reported median T cell count for blood samples was around 150,000.

Study-level findings and limits: Durable-benefit patients had greater expansion of tumor-associated blood clones at 3 weeks.

The time point: peripheral blood 6 weeks after treatment start. Every patient provided from 1 to 8 samples, collected pretreatment and on-treatment. CDR1 LNHDA and CDR2 SQIVND come from the germline V gene (reference sequence). The CDR3 covers 18 residues. Trimming took off 3 bases at V and 1 base at J, with 22 bases between the two ends. Remarks on this clone: Its antigen remains unknown.

Repertoires were generated with immunoSEQ multiplex PCR, while TCRdb's copy carries only in-frame clones and drops some. The sample holds around 38,000 clones, less than 90% seen once. The sequencing used PBMCs, collected around atezolizumab (anti-PD-L1) treatment. This sequence originates from a man in his 60s with urothelial cancer. V is TRBV19 and J is TRBJ2-7; a possible D gene is TRBD1 (5 bases). CDR3 residues: CASSIRAWTTAESYEQYF. CDR3 sequence (DNA): TGTGCCAGTAGTATCCGGGCCTGGACGACAGCAGAATCCTACGAGCAGTACTTC.